The 9 T cell receptor beta chains reported below all come from one sample, sequenced in a study of T cells expressing NK-cell markers. From its re-call of the 5' RACE reads, TCRdb lists each CDR3 protein once, without DNA. Recorded for this sample: a few hundred thousand distinct CDR3 sequences. Material: blood T cells: a sorted CD56 or NKG2C T cell subset, CD4+ or CD8+ T cells, or bulk PBMC T cells (not recorded which). All receptors derive from a man between 18 and 35 years old in good health.

The V call is TRBV12-3 or TRBV12-4, the J call TRBJ2-3; TCRdb indicates TRBD2, and absent DNA this call remains unverified. CDR3 size: 16 residues. The CDR3: CASPPAPGLVGDTQYF.

The CDR3 loop reads CSGSAISSYNEQFF. The chain uses TRBV20-1 and TRBJ2-1. Germline CDR1 reads DFQATT; CDR2 reads SNEGSKA (reference sequence). The CDR3 covers 14 residues.

The chain carries TRBV7-3 and TRBJ2-7; TCRdb's D call, TRBD1, is unchecked because there is no DNA. This CDR3 is 15 amino acids long. From germline, CDR1 is SGHTA and CDR2 FQGTGA. The CDR3 region is CASSLPGTGVNEQYF.

The rearrangement uses TRBV20-1 and TRBJ2-3; as DNA is missing, the TRBD2 call by TCRdb cannot be tested. This CDR3 region has 15 residues. Germline V lookup: CDR1 DFQATT, CDR2 SNEGSKA (reference sequence). CDR3: CSTRAASGSSDTQYF.

This chain uses TRBV7-3 with TRBJ2-2; lacking DNA, the TRBD2 call made by TCRdb goes unchecked. This CDR3 has 17 amino acids. Germline V gene data show CDR1 as SGHTA and CDR2 as FQGTGA. CDR3 residues: CASSLPVAGGNTGELFF.

The V call is TRBV27, the J call TRBJ2-2; absent DNA, TCRdb's TRBD1 call cannot be checked. Germline V CDR1 and CDR2: MNHEY, SMNVEV (reference sequence). The CDR3 extends over 13 amino acids. This chain's CDR3 is CASSLYQGGELFF.

The gene calls are TRBV19 and TRBJ2-2. The germline V gene encodes CDR1 LNHDA and CDR2 SQIVND (reference sequence). This CDR3 has 12 residues. The CDR3 loop reads CASSILVGELFF.

The V call is TRBV20-1, the J call TRBJ2-1; TCRdb calls TRBD2, which cannot be checked without DNA. Germline lookup yields CDR1 DFQATT and CDR2 SNEGSKA (reference sequence). This CDR3 region has 16 residues. The CDR3 reads CSARSLTSGSKHEQFF.

CDR3 in amino acids: CASSPNTGFYEQYF. The V and J genes are TRBV11-2 and TRBJ2-7; the D gene TCRdb calls, TRBD1, cannot be checked with no DNA. CDR1 is SGHAT, CDR2 FQNNGV, per germline. This CDR3 region has 14 residues.